The 14 T cell receptor beta chains in this list originate from one sample, sequenced in a study of OX40 agonist ivuxolimab in advanced cancers. Library preparation used the immunoSEQ multiplex PCR assay. TCRdb took this table from immuneACCESS and kept in-frame rearrangements with V and J called. Such tables lack part of the clones; where checked against another copy, unresolved V genes explain under half of the gap, and the rest is unexplained. Recorded for this sample are some 85,000 clones; more than 80% of them occurred a single time. The ten largest make up 1.5% to 2% of the sample. Sequenced here: CD4+ or CD8+ T cells sorted from blood, sampled in a trial of the OX40 agonist ivuxolimab. The receptors originated from an adult with an advanced solid tumor such as melanoma, head and neck, liver or kidney cancer.

This clone was found once. V and J are TRBV6-5 and TRBJ2-5; 10 nucleotides match TRBD1. Germline assignment: CDR1 MNHEY and CDR2 SVGAGI. The CDR3 extends over 14 amino acids. V shed 6 bases and J 3 bases; nucleotides not matched to a gene: 4. As DNA, the CDR3 is TGTGCCAGCAGCGCCGGGACAGGGGAAGAGACCCAGTACTTC. Its protein is CASSAGTGEETQYF.

The CDR3 protein is CASSPPLGSSGANVLTF. The CDR3 DNA reads TGTGCCAGCTCACCACCGTTGGGGTCTTCGGGGGCCAACGTCCTGACTTTC. The gene calls are TRBV18 and TRBJ2-6; D gene uncertain. The CDR3 spans 17 residues. The ends were cut back, 0 bases at V and 4 bases at J, with 13 bases in the middle. Germline values: CDR1 KGHSH, CDR2 LQKENI.

The V gene is TRBV4-2, the J gene TRBJ2-3; 9 bases are a match to TRBD2. J gave up 7 bases and V 0 bases, and 8 bases lay outside the gene matches. This CDR3 region has 16 residues. Germline assignment: CDR1 LGHNA and CDR2 YNFKEQ. As DNA, the CDR3 is TGTGCCAGCAGCCAAGATTTAATAGCGGGAGTTAATACGCAGTATTTT. It yields the protein CASSQDLIAGVNTQYF.

The rearrangement links TRBV7-9 to TRBJ2-3; 7 bases fit TRBD2. The CDR3 extends over 16 amino acids. With 6 bases clipped from V and 2 bases from J, the junction kept 11 bases outside the gene matches. Germline CDR1 and CDR2: SEHNR and FQNEAQ (reference sequence). CDR3 nucleotides: TGTGCCAGCAGTTTGAGCCGGGACTACTACACAGATACGCAGTATTTT. Translating gives CASSLSRDYYTDTQYF.

The chain joins TRBV30 to TRBJ1-6, with D tentatively TRBD1 (5 bases). V was pared by 8 bases and J by 13 bases, with 24 bases between. Looked up from germline, CDR1 is GTSNPN and CDR2 is SVGIG (reference sequence). The CDR3 runs to 14 residues. For the CDR3, the DNA is TGTGCCGGCCGACGTCGGCAGGGCCTGTTGCCCCTCCACTTT. Its protein is CAGRRRQGLLPLHF.

V gene TRBV9 combines with J gene TRBJ1-5; 7 bases are a match to TRBD1. This CDR3 is built from 15 residues. Germline CDR1 reads SGDLS; CDR2 reads YYNGEE. The V segment lost 4 bases and the J segment 0 bases; nucleotides outside the gene matches: 4. CDR3 coding DNA: TGTGCCAGCAGCCCAGGACAGGCTAGCAATCAGCCCCAGCATTTT. It encodes CASSPGQASNQPQHF.

The genes are TRBV7-3 and TRBJ2-2; no definite D call. The germline V gene has CDR1 SGHTA and CDR2 FQGTGA. The length of the CDR3 is 15 residues. The V and J ends lost 5 bases and 8 bases respectively, with 18 bases between them. CDR3 sequence: CASSNLVIGTGELFF. Here the CDR3 DNA reads TGTGCCAGCAGCAACCTTGTAATCGGTACTGGGGAGCTGTTTTTT. The entire variable domain, with the rest obtained from reference TRBV7-3 and TRBJ2-2, is as follows: GAGVSQTPSNKVTEKGKYVELRCDPISGHTALYWYRQSLGQGPEFLIYFQGTGAADDSGLPNDRFFAVRPEGSVSTLKIQRTERGDSAVYLCASSNLVIGTGELFFGEGSRLTVL.

The gene calls are TRBV27 and TRBJ1-4; TRBD1 matches at 7 bases. Germline V gives CDR1 MNHEY, CDR2 SMNVEV (reference sequence). Trimming took 8 bases from V and 6 from J; bases not matched to a gene: 6. This CDR3 is 13 amino acids long. The CDR3 sequence is CASGGQRHEKLFF. The DNA for the CDR3 is TGTGCCAGCGGGGGACAGCGCCATGAAAAACTGTTTTTT. Combining the CDR3 with reference TRBV27 and TRBJ1-4 gives the whole variable domain EAQVTQNPRYLITVTGKKLTVTCSQNMNHEYMSWYRQDPGLGLRQIYYSMNVEVTDKGDVPEGYKVSRKEKRNFPLILESPSPNQTSLYFCASGGQRHEKLFFGSGTQLSVL.

The V and J genes are TRBV25-1 and TRBJ2-7; D not resolved. Deletions cut 3 bases from V and 7 bases from J, with 4 bases between. Germline assignment: CDR1 MGHDK and CDR2 SYGVNS. The CDR3 loop spans 10 amino acids. As DNA, the CDR3 is TGTGCCAGCAGTGAGGGAGAGCAGTACTTC. Translated: CASSEGEQYF.

The chain combines TRBV5-5 with TRBJ2-4; 10 nucleotides match TRBD2. The CDR3 length is 18 residues. The J segment lost 1 base and the V segment lost 0 bases, leaving 7 bases of the junction unmatched. In germline, CDR1 is SGHKS, CDR2 YYEKEE (reference sequence). The CDR3: CASSLVLAGVSAKNIQYF. The CDR3 nucleotides read TGTGCCAGCAGCTTGGTTCTAGCGGGAGTATCTGCCAAAAACATTCAGTACTTC.

The chain carries TRBV18 and TRBJ1-4; D is possibly TRBD1 (5 bases). The CDR3 length is 16 residues. Germline V CDR1 and CDR2: KGHSH, LQKENI. V was pared by 4 bases and J by 10 bases, with 22 bases between. The CDR3: CASSRGGTRGLVKLFF. Written as DNA, the CDR3 is TGTGCCAGCTCACGAGGTGGGACCCGTGGGCTTGTAAAACTGTTTTTT.

V usage is TRBV30 and J usage is TRBJ2-1, with 12 positions matching TRBD2. Germline CDR1 and CDR2: GTSNPN and SVGIG (reference sequence). Unmatched junction bases numbered 8, after V lost 0 bases and J lost 5 bases. The CDR3 totals 17 residues. This CDR3 reads CAWSVRMTSGGNNEQFF. The DNA for the CDR3 is TGTGCCTGGAGTGTACGTATGACTAGCGGGGGAAACAATGAGCAGTTCTTC.

The chain carries TRBV9 and TRBJ1-6; D is possibly TRBD1 (5 bases). The germline gives CDR1 SGDLS, CDR2 YYNGEE. V was cut by 0 bases and J by 6 bases, with 10 bases left in between. The CDR3 length is 15 residues. The chain's CDR3 is CASSVGGRVNSPLHF. CDR3 nucleotides: TGTGCCAGCAGCGTAGGGGGCCGGGTTAATTCACCCCTCCACTTT.

The CDR3 DNA sequence: TGTGCCAGCAGCAACACAGGGGACACTGAAGCTTTCTTT. This translates into CASSNTGDTEAFF. This rearrangement joins TRBV16 to TRBJ1-1, with 7 nucleotides matching TRBD1. V shed 5 bases, J shed 3 bases, and the junction held 3 bases outside the gene matches. The CDR3 consists of 13 residues. The germline gives CDR1 KGHSY, CDR2 FQNENV.